A selection of T cell receptor beta chains follows, all from one sample in a study of shared T cell receptors in the human thymus. The repertoire was sequenced with immunoSEQ multiplex PCR; TCRdb's copy has only in-frame clones and lacks some. The data hold roughly 550,000 clones, with around three quarters observed a single time. Separately, the same data were catalogued under a study of human thymus T cells.

The sample consisted of thymocytes. All receptors come from a boy in the first two years of life with a congenital heart defect. The CDR3 runs from the conserved cysteine through the conserved F or W. D genes are given only for firm matches. The size entry is marked missing in some rows and otherwise reads once, few, many or a size class.

D,V,J,size,CDR3,DNA
NA,TRBV2,TRBJ1-4,NA,CASSEGEGRRDEKLFF,TGTGCCAGCAGTGAAGGAGAAGGGAGGCGGGATGAAAAACTGTTTTTT
TRBD1,TRBV4-3,TRBJ2-1,NA,CASSQPGQDYNEQFF,TGCGCCAGCAGCCAACCGGGACAGGACTACAATGAGCAGTTCTTC
TRBD2,TRBV27,TRBJ2-1,once,CASSRGTSEYNEQFF,TGTGCCAGCAGCAGAGGAACTAGCGAGTACAATGAGCAGTTCTTC
NA,TRBV2,TRBJ2-1,NA,CASRDNSYTLGEQFF,TGTGCCAGCAGGGATAATAGCTATACCCTCGGTGAGCAGTTCTTC
NA,TRBV9,TRBJ2-1,NA,CASSVEGVPSLYNEQFF,TGTGCCAGCAGCGTAGAAGGAGTGCCTTCCCTCTACAATGAGCAGTTCTTC
TRBD1,TRBV7-8,TRBJ1-1,NA,CASSRSGEAGTVNTEAFF,TGTGCCAGCAGCAGAAGTGGGGAAGCCGGGACAGTGAACACTGAAGCTTTCTTT
NA,TRBV27,TRBJ2-5,few,CASSPRDGGWETQYF,TGTGCCAGCAGTCCGAGAGACGGAGGATGGGAGACCCAGTACTTC
NA,TRBV7-9,TRBJ1-2,NA,CASSLGTGHTNYGYTF,TGTGCCAGCAGCTTAGGGACGGGACACACTAACTATGGCTACACCTTC
NA,TRBV1,TRBJ2-3,NA,CTGLAGGDTQYF,TGCACAGGACTAGCGGGAGGAGATACGCAGTATTTT
TRBD2,TRBV4-2,TRBJ2-7,NA,CASQSRRREGFNEQYF,TGTGCCAGCCAGTCCCGAAGGCGGGAGGGGTTCAACGAGCAGTACTTC
TRBD2,TRBV7-6,TRBJ2-1,NA,CASSLADREGNEQFF,TGTGCCAGCAGCTTAGCGGACCGGGAGGGTAATGAGCAGTTCTTC
TRBD1,TRBV6-6,TRBJ1-1,NA,CASSYPPGTGKTEAFF,TGTGCCAGCAGTTATCCGCCCGGGACAGGGAAAACTGAAGCTTTCTTT
NA,TRBV6-6,TRBJ2-5,NA,CASSPSGGLEETQYF,TGTGCCAGCAGTCCCTCAGGGGGGTTAGAGGAGACCCAGTACTTC
NA,TRBV4-2,TRBJ2-7,NA,CASSQPGNPKTGSRYEQYF,TGTGCCAGCAGCCAACCCGGAAACCCCAAGACTGGGAGTCGCTACGAGCAGTACTTC
NA,TRBV10-3,TRBJ2-1,NA,CAIIKGPSYNEQFF,TGTGCCATCATAAAGGGGCCGTCCTACAATGAGCAGTTCTTC
TRBD2,TRBV6-5,TRBJ2-3,NA,CASSSRLAGGTDTQYF,TGTGCCAGCAGTTCCCGACTAGCGGGAGGCACAGATACGCAGTATTTT
NA,TRBV4-1,TRBJ1-1,few,CASSQTSGGTEAFF,TGCGCCAGCAGCCAAACCAGTGGAGGGACTGAAGCTTTCTTT